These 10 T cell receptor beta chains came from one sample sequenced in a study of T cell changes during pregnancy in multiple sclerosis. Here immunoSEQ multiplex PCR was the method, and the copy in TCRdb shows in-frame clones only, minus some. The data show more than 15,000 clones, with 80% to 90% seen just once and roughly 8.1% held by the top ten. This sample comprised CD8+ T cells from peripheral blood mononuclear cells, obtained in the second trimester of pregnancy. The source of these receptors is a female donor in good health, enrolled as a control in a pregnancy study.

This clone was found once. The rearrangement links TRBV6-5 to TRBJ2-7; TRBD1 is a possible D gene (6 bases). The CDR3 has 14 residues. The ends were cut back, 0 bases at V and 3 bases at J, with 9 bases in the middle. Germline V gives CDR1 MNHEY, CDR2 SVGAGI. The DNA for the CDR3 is TGTGCCAGCAGTTACTCCTCAGGGGTCTACGAGCAGTACTTC. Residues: CASSYSSGVYEQYF.

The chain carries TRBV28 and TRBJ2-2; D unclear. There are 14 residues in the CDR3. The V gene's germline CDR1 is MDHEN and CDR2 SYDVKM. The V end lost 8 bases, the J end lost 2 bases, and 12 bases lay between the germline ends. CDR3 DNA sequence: TGTGCCAGCGGAGCAAGGAGAAACACCGGGGAGCTGTTTTTT. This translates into CASGARRNTGELFF.

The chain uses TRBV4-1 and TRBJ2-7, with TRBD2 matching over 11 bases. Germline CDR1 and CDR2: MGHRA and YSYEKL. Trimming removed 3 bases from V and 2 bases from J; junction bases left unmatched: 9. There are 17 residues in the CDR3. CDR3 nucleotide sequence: TGCGCCAGCAGCCAGCTCTCAGGGACTAGCGGTACCTACGAGCAGTACTTC. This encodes CASSQLSGTSGTYEQYF.

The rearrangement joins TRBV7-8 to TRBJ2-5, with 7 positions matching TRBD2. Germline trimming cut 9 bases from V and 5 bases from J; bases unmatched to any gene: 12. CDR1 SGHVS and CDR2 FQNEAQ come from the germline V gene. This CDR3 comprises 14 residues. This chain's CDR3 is CASIPAGMQETQYF. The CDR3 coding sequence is TGTGCCAGTATACCAGCGGGAATGCAGGAGACCCAGTACTTC. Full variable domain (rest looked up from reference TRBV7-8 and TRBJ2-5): GAGVSQSPRYKVAKRGQDVALRCDPISGHVSLFWYQQALGQGPEFLTYFQNEAQLDKSGLPSDRFFAERPEGSVSTLKIQRTQQEDSAVYLCASIPAGMQETQYFGPGTRLLVL.

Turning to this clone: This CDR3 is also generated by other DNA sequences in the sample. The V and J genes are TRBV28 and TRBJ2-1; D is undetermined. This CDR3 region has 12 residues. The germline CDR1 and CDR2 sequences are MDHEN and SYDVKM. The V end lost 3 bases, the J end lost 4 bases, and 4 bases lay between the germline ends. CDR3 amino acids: CASSFPYNEQFF. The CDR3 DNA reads TGTGCCAGCAGTTTCCCGTACAATGAGCAGTTCTTC.

The CDR3 reads CASSLGTSATEQYF. The CDR3 DNA reads as TGTGCCAGCAGCTTGGGGACTAGCGCTACCGAGCAGTACTTC. This rearrangement joins TRBV5-6 to TRBJ2-7; 9 nucleotides agree with TRBD2. In germline, CDR1 is SGHDT, CDR2 YYEEEE. The CDR3 contains 14 residues. Losses at the gene ends were 0 bases for V and 6 bases for J; bases not matched to a gene: 4.

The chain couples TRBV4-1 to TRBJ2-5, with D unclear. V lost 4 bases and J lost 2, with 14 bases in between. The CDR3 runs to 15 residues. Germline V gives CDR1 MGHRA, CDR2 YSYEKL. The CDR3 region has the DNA TGCGCCAGCAGCCCAGCGAAGGAGACTCAAGAGACCCAGTACTTC. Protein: CASSPAKETQETQYF.

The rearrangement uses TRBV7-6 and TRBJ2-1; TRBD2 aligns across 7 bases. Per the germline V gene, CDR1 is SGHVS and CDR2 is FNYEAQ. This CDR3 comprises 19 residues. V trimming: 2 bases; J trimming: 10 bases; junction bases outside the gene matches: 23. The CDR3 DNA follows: TGTGCCAGCAGCTTACGGGAAGCGGTCCGAAGGGCGGGAGAGGAAGAGCAGTTCTTC. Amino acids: CASSLREAVRRAGEEEQFF.

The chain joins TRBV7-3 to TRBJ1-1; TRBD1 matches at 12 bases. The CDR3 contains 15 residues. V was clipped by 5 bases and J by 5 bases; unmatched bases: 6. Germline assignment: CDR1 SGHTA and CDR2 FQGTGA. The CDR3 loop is CASSIGTGGMTEAFF. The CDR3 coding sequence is TGTGCCAGCAGCATAGGGACAGGGGGCATGACTGAAGCTTTCTTT. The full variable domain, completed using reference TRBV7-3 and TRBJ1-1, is GAGVSQTPSNKVTEKGKYVELRCDPISGHTALYWYRQSLGQGPEFLIYFQGTGAADDSGLPNDRFFAVRPEGSVSTLKIQRTERGDSAVYLCASSIGTGGMTEAFFGQGTRLTVV.

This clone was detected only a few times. DNA for the CDR3: TGTGCCACCCGGACTAGCGGGAGTGGGACCGGGGAGCTGTTTTTT. The encoded protein is CATRTSGSGTGELFF. The rearrangement joins TRBV10-3 to TRBJ2-2; 13 bases line up with TRBD2. Germline values: CDR1 ENHRY, CDR2 SYGVKD. V shed 10 bases, J shed 5 bases, and the junction held 7 bases outside the gene matches. The CDR3 is made up of 15 amino acids.